The clone carrying this TCR beta chain was recorded a few times. Its antigen is not identified. A second about 7 to 11 cycle PCR used barcoded and J-beta primers. TCRdb re-derived calls from the 5' RACE reads in MiXCR, one entry per CDR3 protein. The profile covers some 760,000 distinct CDR3 sequences, with roughly 25% appearing a single time and roughly 3.8% taken by the ten largest. CDR1 and CDR2 from the germline V gene are SQVTM and ANQGSEA. The V and J ends lost 6 bases and 3 bases, in that order; junction bases with no gene match: 8. This CDR3 region has 15 residues. The sample is drawn from a study of blood T cells in healthy people across ages. Study outcomes and limitations: As age increased, TCR beta diversity per million T cells fell in a roughly linear fashion.

At least 5.5 micrograms of total RNA were extracted per sample. This sample also belongs to another study, concerning T cells of mothers and their children. That publication notes: M1S, a second-PCR primer, added sample barcodes and 2-4 random nucleotides. Thymic selection molds TCR recombination output in much the same way for related pairs as for unrelated pairs.

Specimen: blood. The chain couples TRBV29-1 to TRBJ2-7, with 13 nucleotides matching TRBD2. This sequence was found in a boy aged 5-17 years in good health. The CDR3 coding sequence is TGCAGCGTCGCCGGGACTAGCGGGGATGACTACGAGCAGTACTTC. Protein sequence: CSVAGTSGDDYEQYF.